This T cell receptor (beta chain) came from a study of glioma-infiltrating T cells. Study-wide findings and caveats: Tissue and blood shared very few CDR3 sequences. Above-expected tissue-blood divergence occurred in all gliomas, most in low-grade ones.

There are 13 residues in the CDR3. CDR1 is SGHTA, CDR2 FQGNSA, per germline. V shed 3 bases and J 10 bases; nucleotides not matched to a gene: 8. The iRepertoire nested amplicon-rescue multiplex PCR amplified TCR alpha and beta CDR3s from RNA. Input was roughly 85-400 ng of tissue mRNA or PBMC total RNA. TCRdb reprocessed the multiplex PCR reads via MiXCR and lists one record per CDR3 protein. The table includes about 140,000 distinct CDR3 sequences, about 39% detected once. This clonotype was recorded a few times. The antigen remains undetermined. The sequence derives from a human donor with low-grade glioma or glioblastoma, undergoing nonglioma brain surgery, or in good health (not recorded which). The chain joins TRBV7-2 to TRBJ1-2; 7 nucleotides line up with TRBD1. The sample was glioma tissue, nonneoplastic brain tissue, or PBMCs (not recorded which). DNA for the CDR3: TGTGCCAGCAGCTTTCAGGGGACAGAGGACTACACCTTC. Translation: CASSFQGTEDYTF.